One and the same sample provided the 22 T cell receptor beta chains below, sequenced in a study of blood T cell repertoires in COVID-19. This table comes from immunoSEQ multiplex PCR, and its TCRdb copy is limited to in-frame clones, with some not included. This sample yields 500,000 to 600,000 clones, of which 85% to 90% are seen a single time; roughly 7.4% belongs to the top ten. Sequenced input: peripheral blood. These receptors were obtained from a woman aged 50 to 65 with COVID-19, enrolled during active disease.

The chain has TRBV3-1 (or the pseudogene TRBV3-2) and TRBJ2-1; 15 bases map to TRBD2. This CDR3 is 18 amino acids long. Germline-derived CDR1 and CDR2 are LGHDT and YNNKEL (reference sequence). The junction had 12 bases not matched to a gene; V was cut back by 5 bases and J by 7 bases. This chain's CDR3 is CASSARTSGGAYRNEQFF. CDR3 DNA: TGTGCCAGCAGCGCACGGACTAGCGGGGGGGCCTATAGGAATGAGCAGTTCTTC.

The CDR3 loop reads CASSLVPAGGHEQFF. CDR3 sequence (DNA): TGTGCCAGCAGCTTGGTCCCAGCGGGGGGGCATGAGCAGTTCTTC. The chain has TRBV5-5 and TRBJ2-1; 10 nucleotides line up with TRBD2. The germline V gene has CDR1 SGHKS and CDR2 YYEKEE (reference sequence). Unmatched junction bases numbered 5, after V lost 0 bases and J lost 8 bases. This CDR3 has 15 amino acids.

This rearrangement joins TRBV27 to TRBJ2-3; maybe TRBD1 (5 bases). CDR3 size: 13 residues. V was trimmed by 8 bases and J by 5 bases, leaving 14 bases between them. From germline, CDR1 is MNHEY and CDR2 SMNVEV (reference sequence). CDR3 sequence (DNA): TGTGCCAGCTGTGGCGACAGTCAAGATACGCAGTATTTT. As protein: CASCGDSQDTQYF.

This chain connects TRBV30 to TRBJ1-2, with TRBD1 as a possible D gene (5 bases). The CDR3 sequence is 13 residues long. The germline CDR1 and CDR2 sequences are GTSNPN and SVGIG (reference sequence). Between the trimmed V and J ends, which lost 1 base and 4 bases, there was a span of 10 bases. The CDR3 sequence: CAWSEGGGYGYTF. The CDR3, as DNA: TGTGCCTGGAGTGAGGGCGGGGGCTATGGCTACACCTTC.

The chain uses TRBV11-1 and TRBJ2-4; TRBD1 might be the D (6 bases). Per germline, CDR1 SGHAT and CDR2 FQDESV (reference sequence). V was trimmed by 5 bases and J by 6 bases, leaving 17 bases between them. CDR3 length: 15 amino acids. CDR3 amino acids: CASSPGGGTINIQYF. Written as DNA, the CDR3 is TGTGCCAGCAGCCCTGGGGGCGGTACCATAAACATTCAGTACTTC.

Here the CDR3 DNA reads TGTGCCAGCAGCTTATCACAGTTCAATAACGAGCAGTACTTC. It yields the protein CASSLSQFNNEQYF. This sequence joins TRBV5-5 and TRBJ2-7; D gene ambiguous. The CDR3 loop spans 14 amino acids. V dropped 2 bases and J dropped 5 bases, with 14 bases sitting between them. CDR1 is SGHKS and CDR2 is YYEKEE in the germline V gene (reference sequence). Supplemented by reference TRBV5-5 and TRBJ2-7, the full variable domain reads DAGVTQSPTHLIKTRGQQVTLRCSPISGHKSVSWYQQVLGQGPQFIFQYYEKEERGRGNFPDRFSARQFPNYSSELNVNALLLGDSALYLCASSLSQFNNEQYFGPGTRLTVT.

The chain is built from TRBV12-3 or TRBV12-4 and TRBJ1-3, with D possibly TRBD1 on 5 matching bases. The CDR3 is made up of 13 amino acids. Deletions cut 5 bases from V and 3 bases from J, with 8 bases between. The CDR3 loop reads CASSQGFGNTIYF. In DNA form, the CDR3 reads TGTGCCAGCAGTCAGGGTTTTGGAAACACCATATATTTT.

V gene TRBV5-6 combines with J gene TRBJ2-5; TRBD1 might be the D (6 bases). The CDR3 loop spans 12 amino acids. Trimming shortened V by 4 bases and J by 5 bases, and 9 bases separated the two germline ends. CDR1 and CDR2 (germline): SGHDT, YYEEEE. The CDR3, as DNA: TGTGCCAGCAGCGGACAGCAGGAGACCCAGTACTTC. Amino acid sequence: CASSGQQETQYF.

CDR3 DNA sequence: TGTGCCAGCTCACAAGTAATGAGAGAGACCCAGTACTTC. Its protein product is CASSQVMRETQYF. The chain has TRBV18 and TRBJ2-5; D remains ambiguous. The CDR3 covers 13 residues. In germline, CDR1 is KGHSH, CDR2 LQKENI. The V and J ends lost 4 bases and 4 bases respectively, with 10 bases between them.

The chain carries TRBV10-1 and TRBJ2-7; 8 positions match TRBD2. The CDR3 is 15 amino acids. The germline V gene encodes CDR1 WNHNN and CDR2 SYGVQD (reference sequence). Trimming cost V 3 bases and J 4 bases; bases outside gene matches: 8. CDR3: CASSDTVSGVYEQYF. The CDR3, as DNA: TGCGCCAGCAGTGACACGGTTAGCGGGGTTTACGAGCAGTACTTC.

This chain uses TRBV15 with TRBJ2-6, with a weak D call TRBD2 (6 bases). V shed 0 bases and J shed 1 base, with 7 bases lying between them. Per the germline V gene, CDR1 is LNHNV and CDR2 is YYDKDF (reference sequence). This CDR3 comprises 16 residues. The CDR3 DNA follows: TGTGCCACCAGCAGAGATCGGGAGTCTGGGGCCAACGTCCTGACTTTC. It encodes CATSRDRESGANVLTF.

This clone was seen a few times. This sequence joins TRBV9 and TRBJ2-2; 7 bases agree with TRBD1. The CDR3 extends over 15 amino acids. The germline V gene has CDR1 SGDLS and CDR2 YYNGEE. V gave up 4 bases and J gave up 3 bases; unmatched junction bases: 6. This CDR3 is CASSPRTGDTGELFF. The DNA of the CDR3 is TGTGCCAGCAGCCCCCGGACAGGAGACACCGGGGAGCTGTTTTTT.

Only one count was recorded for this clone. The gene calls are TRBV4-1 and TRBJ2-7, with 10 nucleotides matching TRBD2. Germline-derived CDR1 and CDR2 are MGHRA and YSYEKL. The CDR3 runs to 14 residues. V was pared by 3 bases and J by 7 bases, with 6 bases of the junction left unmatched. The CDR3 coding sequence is TGCGCCAGCAGCCAGCTAGCGGGGGTTAGGGAGCAGTACTTC. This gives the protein CASSQLAGVREQYF.

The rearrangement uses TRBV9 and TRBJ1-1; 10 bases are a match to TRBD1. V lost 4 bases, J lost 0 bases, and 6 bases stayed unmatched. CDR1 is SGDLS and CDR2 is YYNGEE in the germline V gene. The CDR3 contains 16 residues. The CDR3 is CASSPGTGDMNTEAFF. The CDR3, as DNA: TGTGCCAGCAGCCCCGGGACAGGGGACATGAACACTGAAGCTTTCTTT.

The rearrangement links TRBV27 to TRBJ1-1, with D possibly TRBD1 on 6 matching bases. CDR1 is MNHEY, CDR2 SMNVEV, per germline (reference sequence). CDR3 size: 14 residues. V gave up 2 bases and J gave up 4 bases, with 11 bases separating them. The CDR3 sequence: CASSLTGLSTEAFF. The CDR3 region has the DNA TGTGCCAGCAGTTTAACAGGGTTGAGCACTGAAGCTTTCTTT.

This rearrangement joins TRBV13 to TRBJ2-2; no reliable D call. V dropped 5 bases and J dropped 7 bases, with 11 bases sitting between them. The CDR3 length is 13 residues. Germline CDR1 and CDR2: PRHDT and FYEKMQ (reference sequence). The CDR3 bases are TGTGCCAGCAGCACCACCATAGACGGGGAGCTGTTTTTT. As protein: CASSTTIDGELFF.

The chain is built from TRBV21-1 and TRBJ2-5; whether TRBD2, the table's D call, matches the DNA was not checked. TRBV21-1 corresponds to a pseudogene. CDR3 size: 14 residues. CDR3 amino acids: CASSKAERVETQYF. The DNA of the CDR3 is TGTGCCAGCAGCAAAGCCGAGCGGGTAGAGACCCAGTACTTC.

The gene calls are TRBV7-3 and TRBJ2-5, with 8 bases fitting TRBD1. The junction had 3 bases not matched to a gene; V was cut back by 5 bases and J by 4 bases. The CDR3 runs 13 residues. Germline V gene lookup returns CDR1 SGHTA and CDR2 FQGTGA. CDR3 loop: CASSPTGGETQYF. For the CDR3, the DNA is TGTGCCAGCAGCCCAACAGGGGGAGAGACCCAGTACTTC.

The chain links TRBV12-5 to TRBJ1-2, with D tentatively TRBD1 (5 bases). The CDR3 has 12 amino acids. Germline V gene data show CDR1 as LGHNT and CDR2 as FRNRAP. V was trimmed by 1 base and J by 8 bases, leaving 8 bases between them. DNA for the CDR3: TGTGCTAGTGGTTTGGAGGGGTCGGGCTACACCTTC. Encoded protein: CASGLEGSGYTF.

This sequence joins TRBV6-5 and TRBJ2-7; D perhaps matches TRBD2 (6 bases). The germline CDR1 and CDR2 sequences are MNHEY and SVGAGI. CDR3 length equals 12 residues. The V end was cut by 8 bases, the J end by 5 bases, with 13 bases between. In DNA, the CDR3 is TGTGCCAGCCATGCTGGCGGGGACGAGCAGTACTTC. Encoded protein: CASHAGGDEQYF.

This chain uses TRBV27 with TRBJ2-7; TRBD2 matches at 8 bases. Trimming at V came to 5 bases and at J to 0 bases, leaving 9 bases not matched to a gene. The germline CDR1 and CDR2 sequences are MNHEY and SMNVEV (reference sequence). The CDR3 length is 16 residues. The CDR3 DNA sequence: TGTGCCAGCAGTCCCATAGGAGGGACTAGCTCCTACGAGCAGTACTTC. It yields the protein CASSPIGGTSSYEQYF.

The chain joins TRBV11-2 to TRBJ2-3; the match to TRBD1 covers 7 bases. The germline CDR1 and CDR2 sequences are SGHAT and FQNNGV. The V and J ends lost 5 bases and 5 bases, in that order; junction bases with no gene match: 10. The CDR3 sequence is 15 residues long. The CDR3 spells CASSHKQGLGDTQYF. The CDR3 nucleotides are TGTGCCAGCAGCCATAAACAGGGGTTGGGAGATACGCAGTATTTT.